These T cell receptor beta chains were read from a single sample in a study of PD-1 blockade in classical Hodgkin lymphoma. The table came from immunoSEQ multiplex PCR; TCRdb's copy has only in-frame clones and leaves some out. This sample has approximately 26,000 clones, with 81% found just once. The source material was peripheral blood mononuclear cells (PBMCs), sampled before the second cycle of nivolumab. The origin of the receptors is a human donor with classical Hodgkin lymphoma. Each CDR3 is given with its conserved first and last residue.

v_gene	j_gene	CDR3aa
TRBV19	TRBJ1-1	CASSIVNSNTEAFF
TRBV9	TRBJ2-7	CASGRGGYEQYF
TRBV29-1	TRBJ2-5	CSVETGRQETQYF
TRBV28	TRBJ2-7	CASSQQRQGAYF
TRBV28	TRBJ2-1	CASHSRDRAKSSYNEQFF
TRBV9	TRBJ2-1	CASSVGGGASYNEQFF
TRBV25-1	TRBJ2-1	CASSERGLRYNEQFF
TRBV11-3	TRBJ2-5	CASSRDRVTQETQYF
TRBV5-1	TRBJ2-5	CASRTGGMETQYF
TRBV29-1	TRBJ1-1	CSVAGDTEAFF
TRBV4-1	TRBJ1-2	CASSQDGGALAYGYTF
TRBV11-3	TRBJ2-5	CASSLPGLETQYF
TRBV5-8	TRBJ2-7	CASSSPGLSKEQYF
TRBV9	TRBJ2-4	CASSVSSRDKNIQYF
TRBV30	TRBJ2-1	CAWSVGGGWHQFF
TRBV11-2	TRBJ2-1	CASRGLAGVVSYNEQFF
TRBV10-3	TRBJ2-1	CAISVDPRRGEQFF
TRBV19	TRBJ2-7	CASNDEQYF
TRBV9	TRBJ2-1	CASSVEQLEGFF
TRBV10-3	TRBJ1-2	CAISARDSFYGYTF
TRBV27	TRBJ1-2	CASSLLGGGFYGYTF
TRBV2	TRBJ2-5	CASKGGRAETQYF
TRBV4-1	TRBJ1-5	CASSQPILRTGNQPQHF
TRBV5-1	TRBJ2-3	CASSIKTNTDTQYF
TRBV7-9	TRBJ2-7	CASSLEGGPTYEQYF
TRBV19	TRBJ1-4	CASSPDGRRDSNEKLFF
TRBV2	TRBJ2-1	CASSEGSYNEQFF
TRBV5-8	TRBJ2-7	CASSLGGQGTNEQYF
TRBV5-1	TRBJ2-5	CASSFNKQGQETQYF
TRBV6-1	TRBJ1-2	CASSEAGAAGNYGYTF
TRBV9	TRBJ2-7	CASSVEGRGLYEQYF
TRBV5-6	TRBJ1-1	CASSEGWGQVTEAFF
TRBV28	TRBJ2-3	CASSPPIGTSGRDTQYF
TRBV6-5	TRBJ2-5	CASTDLGAKETQYF
TRBV7-8	TRBJ2-7	CASSLSGYEQYF
TRBV7-9	TRBJ2-3	CASSATSGVVSTDTQYF
TRBV9	TRBJ1-4	CASSVEPQGPGEKLFF
TRBV29-1	TRBJ2-3	CSVVGTSGGTQYF
TRBV11-3	TRBJ1-1	CASSLGRADEAFF
TRBV19	TRBJ2-5	CASRNVAGGAETQYF
TRBV27	TRBJ1-5	CASSFADRADQPQHF
TRBV10-3	TRBJ2-5	CAISESVETQYF
TRBV5-4	TRBJ2-7	CASSPGTSNSYEQYF
TRBV13	TRBJ2-1	CASSLGDRGIREQFF
TRBV5-1	TRBJ2-5	CASSGAGNMETQYF
TRBV6-1	TRBJ1-1	CASSEAAGGGTEAFF
TRBV10-3	TRBJ2-1	CAISSWGSGNEQFF
TRBV9	TRBJ2-4	CASSVRDIQYF
TRBV2	TRBJ2-7	CASSDVDRVSSYEQYF
TRBV18	TRBJ2-7	CASSPGTALEQYF
TRBV7-9	TRBJ2-5	CASSLGLAGGASQETQYF
TRBV4-1	TRBJ2-1	CASSQVDLVSYNEQFF